The 27 T cell receptor beta chains given below trace back to one sample, sequenced in a study of shared clonotypes between healthy human individuals. Here immunoSEQ multiplex PCR was the method, and the copy in TCRdb shows in-frame clones only, minus some. The sample gives about 530,000 clones, 95% to 97% of which show up once; roughly 0.06% is in the top ten. The source material was naive CD4+ T cells sorted from blood. Subset of the sample: CD45RA+ positively selected. All receptors come from a woman under 40 in good health.

This clone was recorded only once. The chain carries TRBV14 and TRBJ2-7; TRBD2 matches at 8 bases. The CDR3 covers 18 residues. Germline CDR1 and CDR2: SGHDN and FVKESK. The ends lost 1 base at V and 0 bases at J; junction bases unmatched: 11. The CDR3 nucleotides are TGTGCCAGCAGCCAAGTTCCCTGGCTAGCGGGCTTCTCCTACGAGCAGTACTTC. This codes for CASSQVPWLAGFSYEQYF.

J is TRBJ1-2 and V is TRBV6-1; D might be TRBD1 (5 bases). V lost 0 bases and J lost 7, with 15 bases in between. Germline assignment: CDR1 MNHNS and CDR2 SASEGT. This CDR3 spans 15 amino acids. The CDR3 region has the DNA TGTGCCAGCAGTGAAGCGATGGGACGGTCGGGTGGCTACACCTTC. Amino acid sequence: CASSEAMGRSGGYTF.

Concerning this clone: Distinct nucleotide sequences in the sample also encode this CDR3. The chain combines TRBV18 with TRBJ2-7; a possible D gene is TRBD1 (5 bases). CDR1 is KGHSH, CDR2 LQKENI, per germline. V lost 0 bases to trimming and J lost 2 bases, with 8 bases between them. The CDR3 length is 14 residues. The CDR3 loop reads CASSPPARAYEQYF. CDR3 DNA sequence: TGTGCCAGCTCACCACCGGCCAGGGCCTACGAGCAGTACTTC.

The chain is built from TRBV27 and TRBJ2-7, with TRBD2 matching over 10 bases. The germline gives CDR1 MNHEY, CDR2 SMNVEV (reference sequence). Unmatched junction bases numbered 13, after V lost 5 bases and J lost 3 bases. CDR3 length equals 17 residues. The CDR3 DNA follows: TGTGCCAGCAGTCTCCATTTTCCTAGCGGGAGTGTCTACGAGCAGTACTTC. It specifies CASSLHFPSGSVYEQYF.

This chain uses TRBV15 with TRBJ1-2; 7 bases are shared with TRBD1. The germline V gene has CDR1 LNHNV and CDR2 YYDKDF (reference sequence). V lost 0 bases, J lost 5 bases, and 9 bases stayed unmatched. This CDR3 has 16 amino acids. CDR3 DNA: TGTGCCACCAGCAGAGATCGAGGGGGCGCCGGGTATGGCTACACCTTC. Its protein product is CATSRDRGGAGYGYTF.

This sequence joins TRBV2 and TRBJ2-3; D is ambiguous. The germline gives CDR1 SNHLY, CDR2 FYNNEI. Trimming removed 7 bases at V and 2 bases at J, with 13 bases between. The CDR3 sequence is 14 residues long. CDR3 coding DNA: TGTGCCAGCAACAGAAGACTGTCCACAGATACGCAGTATTTT. It encodes CASNRRLSTDTQYF.

This chain links TRBV19 with TRBJ1-1, with D maybe TRBD1 (5 bases). Looked up from germline, CDR1 is LNHDA and CDR2 is SQIVND (reference sequence). The CDR3 length is 14 residues. V lost 3 bases, J lost 4 bases, and 12 bases lay in between. CDR3 coding DNA: TGTGCCAGTAGTATTATAGGGGAGGTCACTGAAGCTTTCTTT. It codes for CASSIIGEVTEAFF.

The chain uses TRBV5-4 and TRBJ2-5, with D perhaps matching TRBD1 (6 bases). The germline gives CDR1 SGHNT, CDR2 YYREEE (reference sequence). V dropped 0 bases and J dropped 8 bases, with 11 bases sitting between them. CDR3 length: 13 residues. CDR3 amino acids: CASSLVGAHTQYF. As DNA, the CDR3 is TGTGCCAGCAGCTTGGTGGGGGCGCATACCCAGTACTTC.

This chain's CDR3 is CAWSVGETPGELFF. CDR3 in DNA: TGTGCCTGGAGTGTGGGGGAGACTCCCGGGGAGCTGTTTTTT. This sequence joins TRBV30 and TRBJ2-2, with D perhaps given as TRBD1 or TRBD2 (5 bases each). The V gene lost 0 bases and the J gene lost 6 bases, with 11 bases spanning the gap. This CDR3 spans 14 amino acids. Looked up from germline, CDR1 is GTSNPN and CDR2 is SVGIG (reference sequence). Drawing the rest from reference TRBV30 and TRBJ2-2, the complete variable domain is SQTIHQWPATLVQPVGSPLSLECTVEGTSNPNLYWYRQAAGRGLQLLFYSVGIGQISSEVPQNLSASRPQDRQFILSSKKLLLSDSGFYLCAWSVGETPGELFFGEGSRLTVL.

The chain is built from TRBV28 and TRBJ2-7; D uncertain. Germline V gives CDR1 MDHEN, CDR2 SYDVKM. Trimming cost V 7 bases and J 1 base, with 11 bases left between them. This CDR3 contains 13 residues. This CDR3 reads CASIGSLSYEQYF. The CDR3 region has the DNA TGTGCCAGCATCGGCAGTCTTTCCTACGAGCAGTACTTC.

J is TRBJ1-5 and V is TRBV28; 7 bases agree with TRBD1. CDR3 size: 15 residues. Trimming removed 0 bases from V and 5 bases from J; junction bases left unmatched: 4. Germline V gene data show CDR1 as MDHEN and CDR2 as SYDVKM. The CDR3 nucleotides read TGTGCCAGCAGTTTATGGACAGGGCAGGATCAGCCCCAGCATTTT. Translated: CASSLWTGQDQPQHF.

This chain connects TRBV18 to TRBJ2-7; 8 nucleotides line up with TRBD2. This CDR3 region has 15 residues. The germline V gene has CDR1 KGHSH and CDR2 LQKENI. With V trimmed by 1 base and J by 5 bases, 7 bases remained unmatched. For the CDR3, the DNA is TGTGCCAGCTCACCACTCAGCGGGAGTCTCCACGAGCAGTACTTC. Residues: CASSPLSGSLHEQYF.

In DNA, the CDR3 is TGTGCCAGTAATAACGGACAGGGTTACTACGAGCAGTACTTC. It specifies CASNNGQGYYEQYF. This chain connects TRBV19 to TRBJ2-5; TRBD1 matches 8 bases. The end of the DNA aligns better with TRBJ2-7, so the J call may be wrong. Germline V gives CDR1 LNHDA, CDR2 SQIVND (reference sequence). CDR3 length equals 14 residues.

V and J are TRBV9 and TRBJ2-1, with 8 bases fitting TRBD2. Germline lookup yields CDR1 SGDLS and CDR2 YYNGEE. This CDR3 has 15 residues. The trim removed 1 base at V and 4 bases at J, leaving 4 bases unmatched. CDR3 protein: CASSVISGTYNEQFF. The CDR3 DNA is TGTGCCAGCAGCGTAATTAGCGGGACGTACAATGAGCAGTTCTTC. The whole variable domain, filled in from reference TRBV9 and TRBJ2-1, reads DSGVTQTPKHLITATGQRVTLRCSPRSGDLSVYWYQQSLDQGLQFLIQYYNGEERAKGNILERFSAQQFPDLHSELNLSSLELGDSALYFCASSVISGTYNEQFFGPGTRLTVL.

V usage is TRBV10-3 and J usage is TRBJ2-7; 8 positions match TRBD2. Germline V CDR1 and CDR2: ENHRY, SYGVKD. The CDR3 sequence is 12 residues long. CDR3 bases: TGTGCGGCTCGAGCGGGGGCCTACGAGCAGTACTTC. Translation gives CAARAGAYEQYF.

This chain connects TRBV2 to TRBJ1-2, with 8 bases aligning to TRBD1. V lost 4 bases and J lost 2; bases outside the gene matches: 0. The germline gives CDR1 SNHLY, CDR2 FYNNEI. This CDR3 has 13 amino acids. This chain's CDR3 is CASSGTGNYGYTF. DNA of the CDR3: TGTGCCAGCAGTGGGACAGGGAACTATGGCTACACCTTC.

The V call is TRBV7-6, the J call TRBJ2-1; 14 bases map to TRBD2. From germline, CDR1 is SGHVS and CDR2 FNYEAQ. V shed 5 bases and J 10 bases; nucleotides not matched to a gene: 4. The CDR3 contains 14 residues. The CDR3 DNA is TGTGCCAGCAGCCAGACTAGCGGGAGGGGCGAGCAGTTCTTC. This codes for CASSQTSGRGEQFF.

The rearrangement joins TRBV7-2 to TRBJ2-5; D remains ambiguous. Trimming stripped 5 bases from V and 3 bases from J, with 13 bases between. The germline V gene encodes CDR1 SGHTA and CDR2 FQGNSA. This CDR3 region has 14 residues. The CDR3 coding sequence is TGTGCCAGCAGCCCGTGGCAAGTTAAAGAGACCCAGTACTTC. It specifies CASSPWQVKETQYF.

The chain is built from TRBV28 and TRBJ1-2; D unresolved. Per germline, CDR1 MDHEN and CDR2 SYDVKM. The CDR3 has 13 residues. Trimming cost V 10 bases and J 4 bases, with 16 bases left between them. CDR3 amino acids: CATEFPGIYGYTF. The DNA for the CDR3 is TGTGCCACAGAATTCCCGGGGATCTATGGCTACACCTTC.

V and J are TRBV9 and TRBJ2-2; D not resolved. Trimming took off 0 bases at V and 0 bases at J, with 9 bases between the two ends. The CDR3 totals 16 residues. Germline loops: CDR1 SGDLS, CDR2 YYNGEE. Here the CDR3 reads CASSVAPTANTGELFF. The CDR3 region has the DNA TGTGCCAGCAGCGTAGCTCCGACTGCGAACACCGGGGAGCTGTTTTTT.

The chain carries TRBV18 and TRBJ2-7, with 12 bases aligning to TRBD2. With V trimmed by 3 bases and J by 4 bases, 4 bases remained unmatched. The CDR3 is 15 amino acids. The germline CDR1 and CDR2 sequences are KGHSH and LQKENI. CDR3: CASSPGLAGTYEQYF. The CDR3 DNA sequence: TGTGCCAGCTCACCTGGACTAGCGGGAACTTACGAGCAGTACTTC.

V gene TRBV28 combines with J gene TRBJ2-1; 7 bases fit TRBD1. From germline, CDR1 is MDHEN and CDR2 SYDVKM. V lost 6 bases and J lost 7; bases outside the gene matches: 9. The CDR3 contains 14 residues. CDR3 residues: CASRTSRGLNEQFF. In DNA form, the CDR3 reads TGTGCCAGCAGAACATCCAGGGGGTTGAATGAGCAGTTCTTC.

The J gene is TRBJ2-7, the V gene TRBV9, with 9 bases aligning to TRBD1. Unmatched junction bases numbered 5, after V lost 4 bases and J lost 0 bases. The CDR3 spans 15 residues. CDR1 is SGDLS, CDR2 YYNGEE, per germline. The DNA for the CDR3 is TGTGCCAGCAGCCCACACAGGGGGCACTCCTACGAGCAGTACTTC. Its protein is CASSPHRGHSYEQYF. The variable domain in full, completed from reference TRBV9 and TRBJ2-7, reads DSGVTQTPKHLITATGQRVTLRCSPRSGDLSVYWYQQSLDQGLQFLIQYYNGEERAKGNILERFSAQQFPDLHSELNLSSLELGDSALYFCASSPHRGHSYEQYFGPGTRLTVT.

This clone was counted a single time. The rearrangement uses TRBV29-1 and TRBJ2-5; D remains ambiguous. CDR3 length: 12 residues. Germline CDR1 is SQVTM and CDR2 is ANQGSEA. V lost 7 bases to trimming and J lost 5 bases, with 14 bases between them. CDR3 in amino acids: CSGLDPEETQYF. DNA of the CDR3: TGCAGCGGTTTGGACCCGGAGGAGACCCAGTACTTC.

The chain is built from TRBV5-1 and TRBJ2-7; D uncertain. Trimming took 1 base from V and 2 from J, leaving 7 bases between them. CDR3 size: 13 residues. Germline values: CDR1 SGHRS, CDR2 YFSETQ. CDR3 nucleotides: TGCGCCAGCAGCTTGACTCTCACCTACGAGCAGTACTTC. Translating gives CASSLTLTYEQYF.

This chain joins TRBV10-3 and TRBJ2-1, with 7 bases lining up with TRBD2. V gave up 7 bases and J gave up 8 bases; unmatched junction bases: 8. This CDR3 has 13 amino acids. Germline V lookup: CDR1 ENHRY, CDR2 SYGVKD. This CDR3 reads CAIKAGEAHEQFF. CDR3 DNA: TGTGCCATCAAGGCGGGAGAGGCCCATGAGCAGTTCTTC.

This sequence joins TRBV5-1 and TRBJ2-7, with a tentative D call TRBD1 (6 bases). V lost 6 bases, J lost 4 bases, and 20 bases lay in between. The CDR3 sequence is 15 residues long. Germline V gene lookup returns CDR1 SGHRS and CDR2 YFSETQ. The CDR3 reads CASKKSPPGTYEQYF. CDR3 sequence (DNA): TGCGCCAGCAAAAAATCCCCTCCCGGGACATACGAGCAGTACTTC.